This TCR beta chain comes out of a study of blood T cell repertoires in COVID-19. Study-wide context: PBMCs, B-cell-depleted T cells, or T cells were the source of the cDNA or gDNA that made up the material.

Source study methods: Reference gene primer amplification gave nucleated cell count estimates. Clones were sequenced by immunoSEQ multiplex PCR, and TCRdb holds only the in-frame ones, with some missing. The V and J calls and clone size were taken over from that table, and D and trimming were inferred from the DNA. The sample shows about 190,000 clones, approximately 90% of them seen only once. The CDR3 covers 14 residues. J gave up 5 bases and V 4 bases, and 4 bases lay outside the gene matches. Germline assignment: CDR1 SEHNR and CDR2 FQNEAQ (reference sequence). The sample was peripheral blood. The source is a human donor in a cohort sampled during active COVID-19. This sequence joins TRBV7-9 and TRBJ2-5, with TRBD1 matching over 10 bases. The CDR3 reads CASSSGQGLETQYF. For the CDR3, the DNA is TGTGCCAGCAGCTCGGGACAGGGGTTGGAGACCCAGTACTTC. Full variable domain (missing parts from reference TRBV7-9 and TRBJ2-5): DTGVSQNPRHKITKRGQNVTFRCDPISEHNRLYWYRQTLGQGPEFLTYFQNEAQLEKSRLLSDRFSAERPKGSFSTLEIQRTEQGDSAMYLCASSSGQGLETQYFGPGTRLLVL.